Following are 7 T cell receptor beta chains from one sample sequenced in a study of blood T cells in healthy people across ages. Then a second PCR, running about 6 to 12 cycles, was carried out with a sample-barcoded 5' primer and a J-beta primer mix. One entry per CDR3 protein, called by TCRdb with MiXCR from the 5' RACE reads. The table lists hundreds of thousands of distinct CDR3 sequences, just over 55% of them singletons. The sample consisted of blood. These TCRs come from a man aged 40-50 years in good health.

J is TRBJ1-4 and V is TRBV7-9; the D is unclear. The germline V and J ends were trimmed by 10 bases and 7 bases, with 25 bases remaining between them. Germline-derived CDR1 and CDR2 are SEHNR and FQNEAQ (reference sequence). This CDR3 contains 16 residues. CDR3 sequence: CATQPYFSGSAEKLFF. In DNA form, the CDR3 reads TGTGCCACCCAACCTTATTTTTCGGGGAGCGCTGAAAAACTGTTTTTT.

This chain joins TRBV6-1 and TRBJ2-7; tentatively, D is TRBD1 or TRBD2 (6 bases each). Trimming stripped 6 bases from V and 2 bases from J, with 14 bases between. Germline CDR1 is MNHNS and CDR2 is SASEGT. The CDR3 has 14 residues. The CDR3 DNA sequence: TGTGCCAGCAGGGGGGGCGGACGGACCTACGAGCAGTACTTC. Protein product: CASRGGGRTYEQYF.

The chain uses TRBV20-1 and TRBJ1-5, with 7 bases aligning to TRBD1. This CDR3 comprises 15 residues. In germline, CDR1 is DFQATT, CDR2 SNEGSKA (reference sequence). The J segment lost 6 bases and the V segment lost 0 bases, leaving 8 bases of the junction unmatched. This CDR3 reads CSARDPRQGRQPQHF. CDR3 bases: TGCAGTGCTAGAGATCCGAGACAGGGTCGTCAGCCCCAGCATTTT.

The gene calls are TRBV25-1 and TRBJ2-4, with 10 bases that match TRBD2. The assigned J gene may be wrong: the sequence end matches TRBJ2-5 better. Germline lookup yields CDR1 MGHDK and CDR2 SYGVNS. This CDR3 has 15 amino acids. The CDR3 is CASSDSGRAAETQYF. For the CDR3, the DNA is TGTGCCAGCAGTGACAGCGGGAGGGCGGCGGAGACCCAGTACTTC.

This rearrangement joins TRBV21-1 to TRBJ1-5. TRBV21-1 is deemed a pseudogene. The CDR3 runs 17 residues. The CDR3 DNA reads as TGTGCCAGCAGCAAAGAAACTAGGGCCTGGAGAGATCAGCCCCAGCATTTT. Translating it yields CASSKETRAWRDQPQHF.

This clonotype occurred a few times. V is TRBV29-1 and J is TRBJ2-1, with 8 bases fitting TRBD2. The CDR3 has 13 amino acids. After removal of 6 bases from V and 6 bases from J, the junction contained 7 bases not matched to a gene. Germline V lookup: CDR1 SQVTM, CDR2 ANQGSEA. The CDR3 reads CSVSAGGSNEQFF. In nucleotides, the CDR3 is TGCAGCGTCAGCGCGGGAGGAAGCAATGAGCAGTTCTTC.

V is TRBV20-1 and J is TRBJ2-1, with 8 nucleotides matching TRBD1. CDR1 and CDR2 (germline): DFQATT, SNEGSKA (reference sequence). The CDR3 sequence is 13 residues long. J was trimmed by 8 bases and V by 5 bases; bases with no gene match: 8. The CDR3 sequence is CSAARQGTDEQFF. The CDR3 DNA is TGCAGTGCTGCAAGACAGGGGACGGATGAGCAGTTCTTC.